The sequence of this TCR beta chain was determined in a study of T cells in tuberculosis (dated by TCRdb to the late 2010s). About the study as a whole: In the study, CD1B tetramers and high-throughput TCR immunosequencing were combined to characterize T cells specific for the mycobacterial lipid antigen glucose monomycolate (GMM). With 9 to 11 people per group, a South African clinical cohort compared IGRA-negative adolescents, IGRA-positive adolescents with latent tuberculosis, and adults with active tuberculosis.

The paper as a whole reports these results and caveats: Using GEM motif frequencies, a classifier achieved roughly 72% accuracy, whereas a classifier built on the diverse GMM-specific repertoire got to under 90% accuracy (AUROC more than 0.85). Compared with IGRA-negative controls, TCR-alpha repertoires from active tuberculosis had smaller mean NN-distances to GMM-specific TCRs, which suggests that these TCRs underwent clonal expansion. The smaller NN-distances were partly driven by shorter CDR3-alpha lengths in active tuberculosis patients, and the difference for TCR-beta did not reach statistical significance. Clinical samples were selected based on which cryopreserved specimens were available, and the active tuberculosis cases were adults whereas the controls were adolescents.

At study entry, adolescents were screened for latent tuberculosis infection by tuberculin skin test and QuantiFERON-TB GOLD In-Tube IGRA. Unsorted cryopreserved PBMC were immunosequenced, covering on average around 94,000 T cells per clinical donor. Eleven high schools in the Worcester region of the Western Cape, South Africa, served as enrollment sites for adolescents aged 12 to 18 years. Ten M. tuberculosis-infected and some 10 uninfected adolescents were selected with matching for age and sex. Adolescent PBMC were isolated from freshly drawn heparinized blood by density centrifugation and cryopreserved. The immunoSEQ multiplex PCR assay was used to generate TCR libraries, with TCR-beta and/or TCR-alpha/delta assays applied to each sample. The amplified TCR libraries were sequenced using the Illumina high-throughput platform. Per the source publication's procedure: Clustering and dimensionality reduction were performed using pairwise TCRdist distances among GMM-specific receptors from ex vivo sorted or in vitro expanded T cells. Each clinical repertoire was assigned a mean NN-distance score, defined as the average TCRdist to the nearest 10% of tetramer-positive reference sequences. GEM TCR motif frequency was calculated as the fraction of unique TCRs that matched known GEM sequences by V/J usage and CDR3 length. Linear discriminant analysis with leave-one-out cross-validation, implemented in scikit-learn, was used to classify active tuberculosis. TCRdb took over this immuneACCESS table, retaining in-frame rearrangements with V and J assigned. Such tables are incomplete; in checked studies, under half of the missing clones stem from an unresolved V gene, and the remainder is unexplained. The V and J calls and clone size are taken from that table; D and trimming were inferred from the DNA. Present in this sample are 20,000 to 25,000 clones, roughly nine tenths of which were seen just once. Roughly 17% of the sample is in the top ten clones.

A note on this clone: What antigen it recognizes has not been identified. Base qualities are not recorded, but no much larger clone differs from it by a single base.

The junction shows trimming of 0 bases on V and 2 bases on J, plus 13 bases between the germline ends. Inclusive of the bounding cysteine and phenylalanine, the CDR3 is 16 residues long. Of all the DNA, just the CDR3 is kept, 48 bases in frame from base 1. From the germline V gene (reference sequence), CDR1 is PRHDT and CDR2 is FYEKMQ. What was sequenced was PBMCs. Rearrangement joined TRBV13 to TRBJ2-5; perhaps TRBD2 is the D gene, with 5 bases matching. This TCR was sampled from a donor aged 10 to 29 with latent tuberculosis or without tuberculosis infection. Some clones in this sample may be carry-over from other donors' samples. CDR3 sequence: CASSLGGASVQETQYF. The sequenced DNA: TGTGCCAGCAGCTTAGGGGGAGCGAGCGTACAAGAGACCCAGTACTTC. Reference TRBV13 and TRBJ2-5 proteins supply the regions before and after the CDR3; the full variable domain is: AAGVIQSPRHLIKEKRETATLKCYPIPRHDTVYWYQQGPGQDPQFLISFYEKMQSDKGSIPDRFSAQQFSDYHSELNMSSLELGDSALYFCASSLGGASVQETQYFGPGTRLLVL.